This entry lists 13 T cell receptor beta chains sequenced from one sample in a study of blood T cell repertoires in COVID-19. TCRdb's copy holds only in-frame clones and misses some; the assay was immunoSEQ multiplex PCR. The sample lists about 230,000 clones; 81% were seen once. What was sequenced was peripheral blood. These TCRs come from an elderly woman with COVID-19, enrolled during active disease.

This sequence joins TRBV24-1 and TRBJ2-1, with a tentative D call TRBD1 (6 bases). Germline CDR1 KGHDR, CDR2 SFDVKD. The CDR3 extends over 12 amino acids. V lost 5 bases and J 9 bases, leaving 10 bases between the germline ends. The CDR3 here is CATSAQGGEQFF. The CDR3 DNA is TGTGCCACCAGTGCTCAAGGGGGTGAGCAGTTCTTC.

The chain couples TRBV7-9 to TRBJ2-1; perhaps TRBD1 as D (5 bases). The CDR3 is 19 residues long. Between the trimmed V and J ends, which lost 4 bases and 7 bases, there was a span of 29 bases. The germline CDR1 and CDR2 sequences are SEHNR and FQNEAQ (reference sequence). DNA for the CDR3: TGTGCCAGCAGCTCAACGCTAAGGGGATCTTCCTTCGCCCATAATGAGCAGTTCTTC. Amino acids: CASSSTLRGSSFAHNEQFF.

This clone was seen a few times. The rearrangement joins TRBV5-4 to TRBJ1-2; 9 nucleotides align to TRBD1. With V trimmed by 4 bases and J by 6 bases, 4 bases remained unmatched. Germline lookup yields CDR1 SGHNT and CDR2 YYREEE (reference sequence). CDR3 length: 13 amino acids. The CDR3 sequence: CASSPDRGNGYTF. The CDR3 nucleotides read TGTGCCAGCAGCCCGGACAGGGGCAATGGCTACACCTTC.

DNA of the CDR3: TGTGCCAGCTCACCTCCCGGGGTCAGTTTCCGGGAGCTGTTTTTT. Its translation is CASSPPGVSFRELFF. V usage is TRBV18 and J usage is TRBJ2-2, with D possibly matching TRBD2 (5 bases). The CDR3 loop spans 15 amino acids. Germline V gene data show CDR1 as KGHSH and CDR2 as LQKENI. V was shortened by 3 bases and J by 9 bases, with 17 bases between the two germline ends.

J is TRBJ2-7 and V is TRBV19; 8 nucleotides line up with TRBD2. From germline, CDR1 is LNHDA and CDR2 SQIVND (reference sequence). This CDR3 contains 15 residues. V was pared by 5 bases and J by 3 bases, with 9 bases of the junction left unmatched. CDR3 amino acids: CASSRGSGVIYEQYF. DNA of the CDR3: TGTGCCAGTAGTCGGGGTAGCGGGGTTATCTACGAGCAGTACTTC.

This chain uses TRBV18 with TRBJ2-3; 8 bases map to TRBD1. This CDR3 is built from 13 residues. Germline V gene data show CDR1 as KGHSH and CDR2 as LQKENI. The ends lost 5 bases at V and 6 bases at J; junction bases unmatched: 4. The CDR3 sequence: CASSSGGKDTQYF. The CDR3 nucleotides read TGTGCCAGCTCATCAGGGGGCAAGGATACGCAGTATTTT.

The chain couples TRBV5-4 to TRBJ2-3; maybe TRBD2 (6 bases). CDR1 is SGHNT, CDR2 YYREEE, per germline (reference sequence). This CDR3 is 15 amino acids long. The germline V and J ends were trimmed by 0 bases and 3 bases, with 11 bases remaining between them. The DNA for the CDR3 is TGTGCCAGCAGCTTGGGGAGGGCAGCGACAGATACGCAGTATTTT. The encoded protein is CASSLGRAATDTQYF.

This chain joins TRBV24-1 and TRBJ2-3; TRBD1 aligns across 7 bases. Germline CDR1 KGHDR, CDR2 SFDVKD. The CDR3 extends over 15 amino acids. Trimming at V came to 0 bases and at J to 5 bases, leaving 4 bases not matched to a gene. CDR3 sequence: CATSDLQQGKDTQYF. The CDR3 region has the DNA TGTGCCACCAGTGATTTGCAACAGGGGAAAGATACGCAGTATTTT.

The V gene is TRBV7-3, the J gene TRBJ2-1, with D perhaps TRBD2 (5 bases). This CDR3 spans 14 amino acids. From germline, CDR1 is SGHTA and CDR2 FQGTGA. Trimming stripped 6 bases from V and 6 bases from J, with 15 bases between. The CDR3 coding sequence is TGTGCCAGCAGTCCAAAAGGTGCGGGCAATGAGCAGTTCTTC. Translation gives CASSPKGAGNEQFF. The variable domain in full, completed from reference TRBV7-3 and TRBJ2-1, reads GAGVSQTPSNKVTEKGKYVELRCDPISGHTALYWYRQSLGQGPEFLIYFQGTGAADDSGLPNDRFFAVRPEGSVSTLKIQRTERGDSAVYLCASSPKGAGNEQFFGPGTRLTVL.

This clone was counted a single time. The chain employs TRBV12-3 or TRBV12-4 and TRBJ1-1; D remains unclear. This CDR3 has 11 residues. V was pared by 9 bases and J by 7 bases, with 12 bases between. CDR3 region: CASRRRGEAFF. The CDR3 DNA follows: TGTGCCAGTCGACGAAGAGGTGAAGCTTTCTTT.

The rearrangement uses TRBV5-4 and TRBJ1-4, with a weak D call TRBD1 (5 bases). V gave up 4 bases and J gave up 0 bases, with 13 bases separating them. The CDR3 spans 16 residues. CDR1 and CDR2 (germline): SGHNT, YYREEE (reference sequence). The chain's CDR3 is CASSPGAPATNEKLFF. The CDR3 region has the DNA TGTGCCAGCAGCCCTGGGGCCCCTGCAACTAATGAAAAACTGTTTTTT.

The chain carries TRBV5-6 and TRBJ1-3, with a possible D match to TRBD1 (6 bases). CDR3 length: 18 amino acids. From germline, CDR1 is SGHDT and CDR2 YYEEEE. V gave up 4 bases and J gave up 8 bases, with 28 bases separating them. CDR3 nucleotides: TGTGCCAGCAGCCGTACCAGGGGCCCCGATTATTCCCGCTACACCATATATTTT. Residues: CASSRTRGPDYSRYTIYF. The full variable domain, its missing parts supplied by reference TRBV5-6 and TRBJ1-3, is DAGVTQSPTHLIKTRGQQVTLRCSPKSGHDTVSWYQQALGQGPQFIFQYYEEEERQRGNFPDRFSGHQFPNYSSELNVNALLLGDSALYLCASSRTRGPDYSRYTIYFGEGSWLTVV.

This clone occurred a few times. CDR3 sequence: CASSFAGGMNTEAFF. CDR3 nucleotide sequence: TGTGCCAGCAGCTTTGCGGGGGGGATGAACACTGAAGCTTTCTTT. The chain recombines TRBV7-2 with TRBJ1-1; tentatively, D is TRBD1 (5 bases). V gave up 3 bases and J gave up 0 bases, with 11 bases separating them. This CDR3 is 15 amino acids long. Germline-derived CDR1 and CDR2 are SGHTA and FQGNSA.